This TCR beta chain was recovered during a study of T cell repertoires in cytomegalovirus infection (dated 2019 in TCRdb). Turning to the overall study: Alongside well-studied HLA-B-restricted epitopes, the peptide stimulations were aimed at recently identified HLA-C-restricted CMV epitopes, whose presentation resists viral immunomodulation. The HLA type of each donor mattered for the analysis, because public TCR beta signatures pointed to carriage of CMV infection along with the matching HLA type. Results the study describes overall, beyond this receptor: In both this cohort and an independent cohort of approximately 350 donors, the cumulative frequency of public TCR beta family members distinguished carriers of CMV infection plus the relevant HLA type. In the ex vivo response, HLA-C-restricted CMV-specific TCR beta clonotypes were dominant, and in two of eight donors the single most frequent clonotype came from this HLA-C-restricted group.

Sequenced using an Illumina HiSeq 1500. TCRdb reanalyzed the raw reads on its own, using fastp at Q25 for trimming and MiXCR for clone calling, and kept in-frame beta chains. Entries that share a CDR3 protein sequence are merged under the most common genes and DNA. The sample table shows approximately 390,000 distinct CDR3 sequences, and about a third are seen once. Roughly 13% of the sample is taken by the ten largest. This clonotype showed up many times. No antigen is known for it. It has no much larger one-base neighbor in the sample; base qualities were not kept. The V and J ends are trimmed by 11 bases and 0 bases, leaving 11 bases between them. Spanning cysteine to phenylalanine, the CDR3 consists of 14 amino acids. Left in the record is the CDR3 DNA by itself, 42 bases read in frame from the first base. CDR1 and CDR2 (MNHNS, SASEGT) derive from the germline V gene. What the treatment or condition label conveys for this sample: in vitro stimulation with specific CMV peptide epitopes to enrich CMV-specific T cells.

The sequence joins TRBV6-1 to TRBJ1-6, with the D gene call left open. Sequenced material: cultured PBMCs, taken from culture after CMV antigen stimulation. The receptor was isolated from a human donor in good health (CMV status not recorded). Some clones in this sample may be carry-over from other donors' samples. The nucleotide sequence is given as TGTGCCGGAGCGAGGGACTCCTATAATTCACCCCTCCACTTT. This codes for CAGARDSYNSPLHF.